Below are 5 T cell receptor beta chains sequenced from a single sample in a study of T-cell reconstitution after alpha-beta-depleted transplantation in children. This sample's TCRbeta library carried unique molecular identifier barcodes. TCRdb recomputed calls from the PCR reads with MiXCR, one row per CDR3 protein. The sample carries some 100,000 distinct CDR3 sequences, 15% recorded once. The sequencing here drew on PBMCs, mostly from graft donor cells, taken 180 days after TCRalphabeta/CD19-depleted stem cell transplant. These receptors were obtained from a male patient between 2 and 15 years old who had a stem cell transplant for acute lymphoblastic leukemia, so the T cells may come from the graft donor.

This clonotype appeared a few times. The V call is TRBV2, the J call TRBJ1-1; D is unresolved. Germline lookup yields CDR1 SNHLY and CDR2 FYNNEI. V lost 7 bases to trimming and J lost 6 bases, with 6 bases between them. This CDR3 region has 10 residues. CDR3 DNA sequence: TGTGCCAGCAAAGGCGCTGAAGCTTTCTTT. It encodes CASKGAEAFF.

The rearrangement uses TRBV3-1 and TRBJ1-5; 9 bases agree with TRBD1. The CDR3 extends over 15 amino acids. The germline gives CDR1 LGHDT, CDR2 YNNKEL (reference sequence). With V trimmed by 4 bases and J by 2 bases, 3 bases remained unmatched. CDR3 sequence (DNA): TGTGCCAGCAGCCTGGACAGGGGAGGCAATCAGCCCCAGCATTTT. Its protein is CASSLDRGGNQPQHF.

This clonotype showed up just once. This rearrangement joins TRBV5-1 to TRBJ2-7; D ambiguous. V lost 3 bases and J lost 3, with 10 bases in between. Germline CDR1 SGHRS, CDR2 YFSETQ. CDR3 length: 13 amino acids. This chain's CDR3 is CASSSNVNYEQYF. The DNA for the CDR3 is TGCGCCAGCAGCTCAAACGTAAACTACGAGCAGTACTTC.

There are a few counts of this clonotype. The chain is built from TRBV24-1 and TRBJ2-2; 11 bases line up with TRBD1. The CDR3 extends over 15 amino acids. Germline CDR1 KGHDR, CDR2 SFDVKD. V lost 4 bases, J lost 6 bases, and 3 bases stayed unmatched. CDR3: CATSEPDRGPGELFF. CDR3 sequence (DNA): TGTGCCACCAGTGAACCGGACAGGGGGCCCGGGGAGCTGTTTTTT.

The chain links TRBV21-1 to TRBJ2-5; whether TRBD1, the table's D call, matches the DNA was not checked. TRBV21-1 is termed a pseudogene. The CDR3 loop spans 13 amino acids. The CDR3 loop is CASSKVTEETQYF. As DNA, the CDR3 is TGTGCCAGCAGCAAAGTGACAGAAGAGACCCAGTACTTC.